This T cell receptor beta chain was observed in a study of blood T cell repertoires in COVID-19. The overall study: Some COVID-19 samples were acute and others convalescent; all came from the United States, Italy and Spain. The analysed material was cDNA or gDNA that came from T cells, B-cell-depleted T cells, or PBMCs.

In the original processing: Counts of nucleated cells, estimated from reference gene primer amplification, were obtained. Produced via immunoSEQ multiplex PCR; TCRdb's table is partial and in-frame only. V, J and clone size reflect that table, while D and trimming were determined from the DNA. The sample lists over 250,000 clones, around nine tenths seen once, with approximately 2.2% in the top ten. CDR3 length: 18 residues. Trimming cost V 4 bases and J 0 bases; bases outside gene matches: 10. Germline V gene lookup returns CDR1 SGHRS and CDR2 YFSETQ. This clone appeared once. The sequence came from a man between 45 and 60 years old with acute or convalescent COVID-19. The sequencing input was peripheral blood. The chain uses TRBV5-1 and TRBJ2-1, with TRBD2 matching 10 bases. CDR3: CASSHLAGVRSSYNEQFF. CDR3 DNA sequence: TGCGCCAGCAGCCACCTAGCGGGGGTCCGAAGCTCCTACAATGAGCAGTTCTTC.